The sample holds many counts of the clone carrying this T cell receptor (beta chain). Its specificity is not known. Time point reported: persistent/refractory GD, antithyroid drugs over 5 years with positive TRAb. RNA from PBMCs was the source of the TCR library. Both iRepertoire HTBI primers and Arm-PCR of CDR3 regions were used to build the TCR beta libraries. TCRdb reprocessed the multiplex PCR reads with MiXCR, giving one entry per CDR3 protein. The table has roughly 430,000 distinct CDR3 sequences, 21% seen once. The entry originates in a study of regulatory T cells in long-lasting Graves disease. Findings and caveats of the study: Lower TCR diversity characterized persistent Graves' patients relative to newly diagnosed patients. Thyroid tissue was not studied; only peripheral blood was.

The source is a female donor with Graves disease. The source material was peripheral blood mononuclear cells (PBMCs), sampled when the disease was refractory, from a patient treated with antithyroid drugs.

As DNA, the CDR3 is TGTGCCAGCAGCGCCGGGACAGGCTCCTACGAGCAGTACTTC. The encoded protein is CASSAGTGSYEQYF. The chain recombines TRBV2 with TRBJ2-7, with 8 bases identical to TRBD1. This CDR3 has 14 amino acids. The junction had 4 bases not matched to a gene; V was cut back by 6 bases and J by 0 bases. CDR1 and CDR2 from the germline V gene are SNHLY and FYNNEI.